The present entry profiles one T cell receptor (beta chain) with its context. The antigen is unknown. PCR primers comprised 60 Vbeta and 13 Jbeta primers. Here immunoSEQ multiplex PCR was the method, and the copy in TCRdb shows in-frame clones only, minus some. The sample records 150,000 to 200,000 clones, around 80% being singletons. The data derive from a study of cytomegalovirus exposure and HLA in healthy donors. Study information: Ancestry clustering placed around 80% of some 400 genotyped donors in the Caucasian-associated cluster. Study results and caveats: Three of the chains that were CMV-associated were confirmed in vitro to be specific for CMV antigens. TRBV6-2, TRBV6-3 and other indistinguishable V segments were excluded.

Germline V gives CDR1 SGDLS, CDR2 YYNGEE. Trimming cost V 1 base and J 5 bases, with 15 bases left between them. The CDR3 runs to 15 residues. The receptor was isolated from a woman in her forties or fifties in good health and CMV-seropositive. Sequencing was performed on PBMCs. The J gene is TRBJ2-5, the V gene TRBV9, with a possible D match to TRBD1 (5 bases). CDR3 loop: CASSVRAGIGETQYF. CDR3 nucleotides: TGTGCCAGCAGCGTAAGGGCAGGGATCGGGGAGACCCAGTACTTC.